Listed here are 17 T cell receptor beta chains from one sample, sequenced in a study of blood T cell repertoires in COVID-19. The data were produced by immunoSEQ multiplex PCR, yet TCRdb's version contains in-frame clones alone and is incomplete. This table has more than 200,000 clones, about four fifths appearing once. Sequencing was performed on peripheral blood. The receptors were sampled from a woman older than 75 with acute or convalescent COVID-19.

This clone has just one count. The V gene is TRBV19, the J gene TRBJ1-1; D perhaps matches TRBD1 (6 bases). V lost 5 bases and J lost 0, with 19 bases in between. Looked up from germline, CDR1 is LNHDA and CDR2 is SQIVND (reference sequence). The CDR3 is made up of 17 amino acids. CDR3 residues: CASSLKDSQSLNTEAFF. The CDR3, as DNA: TGTGCCAGTAGTTTGAAGGACAGCCAATCTTTGAACACTGAAGCTTTCTTT.

This chain links TRBV6-5 with TRBJ2-7; TRBD1 agrees at 8 bases. CDR3 length equals 16 residues. CDR1 is MNHEY and CDR2 is SVGAGI in the germline V gene. Unmatched junction bases numbered 8, after V lost 2 bases and J lost 2 bases. Here the CDR3 reads CASSYRHPGQAYEQYF. The CDR3 bases are TGTGCCAGCAGTTACCGACATCCGGGACAGGCCTACGAGCAGTACTTC.

V usage is TRBV11-2 and J usage is TRBJ2-5; 8 positions agree with TRBD2. This CDR3 is 15 amino acids long. The V and J ends lost 5 bases and 4 bases, in that order; junction bases with no gene match: 9. From germline, CDR1 is SGHAT and CDR2 FQNNGV. The CDR3: CASSPTGGDGETQYF. The DNA of the CDR3 is TGTGCCAGCAGCCCGACCGGGGGGGATGGAGAGACCCAGTACTTC.

The chain links TRBV7-2 to TRBJ2-3; TRBD2 agrees at 7 bases. V lost 3 bases to trimming and J lost 0 bases; unmatched junction nucleotides: 6. Germline V gene sequence: CDR1 SGHTA, CDR2 FQGNSA. The CDR3 sequence is 16 residues long. Here the CDR3 reads CASSLQASGSTDTQYF. The CDR3 nucleotides are TGTGCCAGCAGCTTGCAGGCTAGCGGCAGCACAGATACGCAGTATTTT.

This clone has just a few counts. The chain joins TRBV6-6 to TRBJ1-6; D not certain. Germline V lookup: CDR1 MNHNY, CDR2 SVGAGI (reference sequence). V lost 6 bases, J lost 2 bases, and 11 bases lay in between. The CDR3 runs to 15 residues. CDR3 DNA: TGTGCCAGCAGCCCTCGGCAGGCCTATAATTCACCCCTCCACTTT. It codes for CASSPRQAYNSPLHF.

The chain carries TRBV29-1 and TRBJ2-7, with D hard to call. CDR1 is SQVTM and CDR2 is ANQGSEA in the germline V gene. The CDR3 extends over 11 amino acids. V gave up 6 bases and J gave up 0 bases, with 6 bases separating them. CDR3 sequence (DNA): TGCAGCGTCACTAACTCCTACGAGCAGTACTTC. Translating it yields CSVTNSYEQYF.

This clone was recorded once. This sequence joins TRBV4-2 and TRBJ1-2; D is uncertain. The germline V gene has CDR1 LGHNA and CDR2 YNFKEQ. The length of the CDR3 is 14 residues. V was shortened by 0 bases and J by 7 bases, with 12 bases between the two germline ends. The CDR3: CASSQEVDRGGYTF. The DNA of the CDR3 is TGTGCCAGCAGCCAAGAGGTAGACCGGGGTGGCTACACCTTC.

The rearrangement joins TRBV7-2 to TRBJ2-2, with 10 bases that match TRBD2. Trimming at V came to 3 bases and at J to 5 bases, leaving 3 bases not matched to a gene. The CDR3 loop spans 15 amino acids. Germline CDR1 is SGHTA and CDR2 is FQGNSA. CDR3 sequence reads: CASSLGSGRTGELFF. The CDR3 bases are TGTGCCAGCAGCTTGGGTAGCGGGAGGACCGGGGAGCTGTTTTTT.

The chain joins TRBV25-1 to TRBJ1-1; D is perhaps TRBD1 (5 bases). The CDR3 runs 13 residues. The V end was cut by 6 bases, the J end by 5 bases, with 13 bases between. CDR1 MGHDK and CDR2 SYGVNS come from the germline V gene. The CDR3 region is CASSLQGITEAFF. CDR3 bases: TGTGCCAGCAGCCTCCAGGGAATTACTGAAGCTTTCTTT.

The chain carries TRBV19 and TRBJ1-1, with D perhaps matching TRBD1 (5 bases). The V gene's germline CDR1 is LNHDA and CDR2 SQIVND (reference sequence). The CDR3 has 16 amino acids. Trimming removed 8 bases at V and 1 base at J, with 20 bases between. In nucleotides, the CDR3 is TGTGCCAGTCCACCCCCCTCCAGGGCCTCGAACACTGAAGCTTTCTTT. This codes for CASPPPSRASNTEAFF.

The rearrangement uses TRBV5-1 and TRBJ2-2; TRBD2 aligns across 8 bases. The junction had 5 bases not matched to a gene; V was cut back by 0 bases and J by 4 bases. The CDR3 is made up of 16 amino acids. Per the germline V gene, CDR1 is SGHRS and CDR2 is YFSETQ. CDR3 coding DNA: TGCGCCAGCAGCTTGGCCACAACTAGCGGCACCGGGGAGCTGTTTTTT. This translates into CASSLATTSGTGELFF.

The chain recombines TRBV2 with TRBJ2-7, with a tentative D call TRBD2 (6 bases). Trimming cost V 2 bases and J 0 bases, with 14 bases left between them. This CDR3 is built from 16 residues. The germline gives CDR1 SNHLY, CDR2 FYNNEI. CDR3 in amino acids: CASSENSAGSSYEQYF. The CDR3 DNA reads TGTGCCAGCAGTGAAAACAGCGCGGGGAGCTCCTACGAGCAGTACTTC.

The table lists this clone with a few counts. The chain combines TRBV4-1 with TRBJ1-2; D unresolved. Per the germline V gene, CDR1 is MGHRA and CDR2 is YSYEKL. The germline V and J ends were trimmed by 0 bases and 4 bases, with 6 bases remaining between them. This CDR3 is 13 amino acids long. The CDR3 nucleotides are TGCGCCAGCAGCCAAGATCACATCTATGGCTACACCTTC. It is translated as CASSQDHIYGYTF.

This clone was counted once. The chain couples TRBV19 to TRBJ1-5; no firm D call. Trimming removed 1 base at V and 4 bases at J, with 2 bases between. Germline CDR1 and CDR2: LNHDA and SQIVND (reference sequence). The CDR3 consists of 12 residues. The CDR3 DNA reads as TGTGCCAGTAGTATAGCGAATCAGCCCCAGCATTTT. Protein product: CASSIANQPQHF.

This chain joins TRBV2 and TRBJ1-5; 9 nucleotides line up with TRBD1. The length of the CDR3 is 16 residues. Germline V gene sequence: CDR1 SNHLY, CDR2 FYNNEI. V lost 7 bases and J lost 3; bases outside the gene matches: 10. The CDR3 spells CASTITGTGYNQPQHF. The CDR3 nucleotides are TGTGCCAGCACTATAACCGGGACAGGGTACAATCAGCCCCAGCATTTT.

This chain connects TRBV15 to TRBJ1-4, with D maybe TRBD1 (5 bases). The germline V and J ends were trimmed by 0 bases and 10 bases, with 18 bases remaining between them. This CDR3 is built from 16 residues. Germline assignment: CDR1 LNHNV and CDR2 YYDKDF (reference sequence). The CDR3 DNA sequence: TGTGCCACCAGCAGAGACCCGGACCGGGGGACGGGAAAACTGTTTTTT. Translating gives CATSRDPDRGTGKLFF.

For this clone: At the DNA level, this CDR3 is encoded by other sequences in the same sample as well. V is TRBV5-1 and J is TRBJ2-2, with a possible D match to TRBD1 (5 bases). V was shortened by 5 bases and J by 1 base, with 9 bases between the two germline ends. This CDR3 is 14 amino acids long. Germline V lookup: CDR1 SGHRS, CDR2 YFSETQ. CDR3 loop: CASRIGQNTGELFF. Here the CDR3 DNA reads TGCGCCAGCAGGATCGGACAGAACACCGGGGAGCTGTTTTTT.